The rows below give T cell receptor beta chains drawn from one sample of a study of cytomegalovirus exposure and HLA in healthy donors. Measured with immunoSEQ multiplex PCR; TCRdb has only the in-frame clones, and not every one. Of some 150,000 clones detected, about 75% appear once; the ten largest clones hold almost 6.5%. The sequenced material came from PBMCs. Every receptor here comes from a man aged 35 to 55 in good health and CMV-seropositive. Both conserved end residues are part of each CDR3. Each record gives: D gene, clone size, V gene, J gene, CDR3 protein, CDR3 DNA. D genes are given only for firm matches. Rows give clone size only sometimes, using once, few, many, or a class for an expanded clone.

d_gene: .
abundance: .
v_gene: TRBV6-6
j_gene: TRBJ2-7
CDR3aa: CASSYLAGSNYEQYF
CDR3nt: TGTGCCAGCAGTTACCTGGCAGGGTCGAACTACGAGCAGTACTTC

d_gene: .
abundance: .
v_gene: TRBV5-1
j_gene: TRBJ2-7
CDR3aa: CASSAEGLVLEQYF
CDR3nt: TGCGCCAGCAGCGCGGAAGGACTGGTCCTCGAGCAGTACTTC

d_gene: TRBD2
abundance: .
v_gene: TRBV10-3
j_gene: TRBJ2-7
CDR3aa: CAINDGTSGRYEQYF
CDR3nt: TGTGCCATCAATGATGGGACTAGCGGGAGGTACGAGCAGTACTTC

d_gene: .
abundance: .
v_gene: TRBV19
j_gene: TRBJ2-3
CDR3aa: CASSMGHQVHTQYF
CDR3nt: TGTGCCAGTAGTATGGGACACCAGGTCCATACGCAGTATTTT

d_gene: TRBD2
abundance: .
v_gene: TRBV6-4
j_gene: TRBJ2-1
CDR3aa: CASSRRGGGANNEQFF
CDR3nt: TGTGCCAGCAGCCGGAGGGGCGGGGGGGCGAACAATGAGCAGTTCTTC

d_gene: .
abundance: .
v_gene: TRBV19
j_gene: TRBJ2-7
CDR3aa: CASSARDIRPPNEQYF
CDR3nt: TGTGCCAGTAGTGCCCGGGACATCCGACCACCTAACGAGCAGTACTTC

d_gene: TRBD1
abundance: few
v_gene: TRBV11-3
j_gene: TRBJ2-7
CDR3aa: CASSLNGDRDHEQYF
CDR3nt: TGTGCCAGCAGCTTAAACGGTGACAGGGACCACGAGCAGTACTTC

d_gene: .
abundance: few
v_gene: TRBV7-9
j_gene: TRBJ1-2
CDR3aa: CASSRREGGGYTF
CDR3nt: TGTGCCAGCAGCCGCCGAGAGGGTGGGGGCTACACCTTC

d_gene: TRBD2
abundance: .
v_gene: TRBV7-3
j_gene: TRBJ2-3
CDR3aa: CASSPTYSTSGEQYF
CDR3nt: TGTGCCAGCAGCCCTACTTACTCGACTAGCGGGGAGCAGTATTTT

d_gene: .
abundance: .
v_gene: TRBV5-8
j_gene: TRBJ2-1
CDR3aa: CASSHATNEQFF
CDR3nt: TGTGCCAGCAGCCATGCAACTAATGAGCAGTTCTTC

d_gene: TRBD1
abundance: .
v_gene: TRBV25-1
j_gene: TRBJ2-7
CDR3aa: CASSEAGGSSYEQYF
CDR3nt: TGTGCCAGCAGTGAAGCAGGGGGTAGCTCCTACGAGCAGTACTTC

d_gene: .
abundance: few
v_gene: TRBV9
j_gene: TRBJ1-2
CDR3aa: CASSPRQNYGYTF
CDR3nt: TGTGCCAGCAGCCCCCGACAGAACTATGGCTACACCTTC

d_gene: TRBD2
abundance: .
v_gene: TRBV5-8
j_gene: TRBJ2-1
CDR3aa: CASSFLAGVSYNEQFF
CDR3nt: TGTGCCAGCAGCTTTCTAGCGGGAGTTTCCTACAATGAGCAGTTCTTC

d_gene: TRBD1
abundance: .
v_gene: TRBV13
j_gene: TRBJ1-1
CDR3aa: CASSFPGTGGQTEAFF
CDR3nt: TGTGCCAGCAGCTTCCCCGGGACAGGGGGCCAAACTGAAGCTTTCTTT

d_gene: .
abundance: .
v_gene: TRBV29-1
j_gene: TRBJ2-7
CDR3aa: CSVIRARGEQYF
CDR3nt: TGCAGCGTTATCCGGGCCCGAGGGGAGCAGTACTTC

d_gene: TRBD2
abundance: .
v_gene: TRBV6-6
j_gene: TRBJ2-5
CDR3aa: CASSRREGGETQYF
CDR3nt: TGTGCCAGCAGTCGCCGGGAGGGAGGGGAGACCCAGTACTTC

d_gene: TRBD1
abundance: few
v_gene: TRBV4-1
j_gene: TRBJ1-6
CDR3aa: CASSLTGTGGNSPLHF
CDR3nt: TGCGCCAGCAGCCTGACCGGGACAGGGGGGAATTCACCCCTCCACTTT

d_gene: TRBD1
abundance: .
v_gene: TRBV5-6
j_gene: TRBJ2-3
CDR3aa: CASIPTGGTDTQYF
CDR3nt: TGTGCCAGCATCCCGACAGGGGGCACAGATACGCAGTATTTT

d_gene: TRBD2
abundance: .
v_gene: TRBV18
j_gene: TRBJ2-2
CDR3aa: CASSPPSGSRNTGELFF
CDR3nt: TGTGCCAGCTCACCACCGAGCGGGAGTCGGAACACCGGGGAGCTGTTTTTT

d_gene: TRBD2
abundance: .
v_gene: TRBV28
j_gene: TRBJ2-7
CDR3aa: CASTPGGYSEQYF
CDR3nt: TGTGCCAGCACCCCCGGGGGGTACTCCGAGCAGTACTTC

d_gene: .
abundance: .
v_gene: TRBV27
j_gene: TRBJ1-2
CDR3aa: CASRPGGGGTGGYTF
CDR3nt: TGTGCCAGCAGGCCGGGAGGGGGTGGGACCGGAGGCTACACCTTC

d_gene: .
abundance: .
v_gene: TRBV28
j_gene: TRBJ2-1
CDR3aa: CASSDLQGRSYNEQFF
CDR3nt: TGTGCCAGCAGCGATTTACAGGGGAGGTCCTACAATGAGCAGTTCTTC

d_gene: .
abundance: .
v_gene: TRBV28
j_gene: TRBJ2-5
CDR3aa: CASSFGVLQETQYF
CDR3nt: TGTGCCAGCAGTTTCGGGGTTCTACAAGAGACCCAGTACTTC

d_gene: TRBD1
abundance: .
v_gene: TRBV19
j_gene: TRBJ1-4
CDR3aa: CASSIWGDRASEKLFF
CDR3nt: TGTGCCAGTAGTATCTGGGGGGACAGGGCAAGCGAAAAACTGTTTTTT

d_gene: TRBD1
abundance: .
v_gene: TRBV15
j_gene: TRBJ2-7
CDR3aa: CATSINRGRTYEQYF
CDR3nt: TGTGCCACCAGCATAAACAGGGGCCGAACCTACGAGCAGTACTTC

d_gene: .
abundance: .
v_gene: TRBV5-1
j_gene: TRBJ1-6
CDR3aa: CASSLRQATNSPLHF
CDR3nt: TGCGCCAGCAGCTTGAGGCAGGCAACTAATTCACCCCTCCACTTT

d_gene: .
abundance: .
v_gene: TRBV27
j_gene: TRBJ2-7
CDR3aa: CASMRLQDTLEQYF
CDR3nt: TGTGCCAGCATGAGACTCCAGGACACCTTGGAGCAGTACTTC

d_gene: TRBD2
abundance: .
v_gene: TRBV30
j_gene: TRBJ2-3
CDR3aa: CACISGRGTDTQYF
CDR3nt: TGTGCCTGTATCAGCGGGAGGGGCACAGATACGCAGTATTTT

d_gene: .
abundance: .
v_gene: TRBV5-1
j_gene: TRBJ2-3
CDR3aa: CASSFQGIQTDTQYF
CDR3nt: TGCGCCAGCAGCTTTCAGGGTATCCAGACAGATACGCAGTATTTT

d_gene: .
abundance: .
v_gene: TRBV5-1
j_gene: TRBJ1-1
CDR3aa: CASSPGGGNTEAFF
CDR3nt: TGCGCCAGCAGCCCCGGGGGGGGGAACACTGAAGCTTTCTTT

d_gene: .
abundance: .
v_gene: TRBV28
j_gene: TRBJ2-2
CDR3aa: CASRTGSGELFF
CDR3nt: TGTGCCAGCCGTACAGGGTCCGGGGAGCTGTTTTTT

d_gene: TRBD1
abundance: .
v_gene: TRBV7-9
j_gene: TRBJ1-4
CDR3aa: CSSSPGQVWSNEKLFF
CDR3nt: TGTTCCAGCAGCCCGGGACAGGTCTGGTCTAATGAAAAACTGTTTTTT

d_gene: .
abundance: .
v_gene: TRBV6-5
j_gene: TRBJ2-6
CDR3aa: CASSYSARSGANVLTF
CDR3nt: TGTGCCAGCAGTTACTCTGCCAGATCTGGGGCCAACGTCCTGACTTTC

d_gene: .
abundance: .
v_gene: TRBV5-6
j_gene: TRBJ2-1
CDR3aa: CASSLGGLDNEQFF
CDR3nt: TGTGCCAGCAGCTTGGGAGGGTTAGACAATGAGCAGTTCTTC

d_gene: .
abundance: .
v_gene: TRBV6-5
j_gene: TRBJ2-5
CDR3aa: CASRGGGPLETQYF
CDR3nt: TGTGCCAGCAGAGGGGGAGGGCCTTTGGAGACCCAGTACTTC

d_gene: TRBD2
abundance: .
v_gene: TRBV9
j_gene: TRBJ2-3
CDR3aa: CASSLRTSGRAYVDTQYF
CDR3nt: TGTGCCAGCAGCTTACGGACTAGCGGGAGGGCCTATGTAGATACGCAGTATTTT

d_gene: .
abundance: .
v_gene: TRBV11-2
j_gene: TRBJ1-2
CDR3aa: CASSLMTGANYGYTF
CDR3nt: TGTGCCAGCAGCTTGATGACAGGAGCTAACTATGGCTACACCTTC

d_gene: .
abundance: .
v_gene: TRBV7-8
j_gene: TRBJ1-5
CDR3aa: CASNSNPGDQPQHF
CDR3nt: TGTGCCAGCAACTCGAACCCGGGAGATCAGCCCCAGCATTTT

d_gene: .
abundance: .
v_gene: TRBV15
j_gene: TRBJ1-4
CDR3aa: CATSPPGHSRGKTYLFF
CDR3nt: TGTGCCACCAGCCCCCCGGGACACTCTAGGGGGAAAACTTATCTGTTTTTT

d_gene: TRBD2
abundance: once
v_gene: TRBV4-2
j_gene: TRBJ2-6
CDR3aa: CASSQEGGSGANGLTF
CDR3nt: TGTGCCAGCAGCCAAGAGGGAGGGAGTGGGGCCAACGGCCTGACTTTC

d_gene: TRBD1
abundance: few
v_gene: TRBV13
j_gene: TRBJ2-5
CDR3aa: CASSPGQGPVGTQYF
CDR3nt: TGTGCCAGCAGCCCCGGACAGGGACCAGTGGGGACCCAGTACTTC

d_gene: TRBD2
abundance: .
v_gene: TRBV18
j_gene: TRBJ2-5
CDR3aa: CASSPPGLAGEETQYF
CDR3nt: TGTGCCAGCTCACCTCCGGGACTAGCGGGAGAAGAGACCCAGTACTTC

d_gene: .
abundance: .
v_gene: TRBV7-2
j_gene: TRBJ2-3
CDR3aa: CASSSRGSTDTQYF
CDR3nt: TGTGCCAGCAGCTCCAGGGGAAGCACAGATACGCAGTATTTT

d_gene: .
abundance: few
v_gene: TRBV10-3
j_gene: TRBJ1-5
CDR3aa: CAISETTASNQPQHF
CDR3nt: TGTGCCATCAGTGAGACGACAGCTAGCAATCAGCCCCAGCATTTT